This TCR beta chain came from a study of cytomegalovirus exposure and HLA in healthy donors. Findings and limits, study-wide: Analysis was carried out at a later point, and it linked a missense DCLRE1C variant to TCR beta V- and J-gene trimming. TCR beta V segments were, for the most part, productive about 87% or about 30% of the time in an earlier analysis.

The J segment lost 1 base and the V segment lost 4 bases, leaving 4 bases of the junction unmatched. Per germline, CDR1 SQVTM and CDR2 ANQGSEA. This CDR3 is built from 14 residues. This clone is a singleton in its sample. Its specificity is not known. The PCR used 60 Vbeta and 13 Jbeta primers. Generated by immunoSEQ multiplex PCR, the TCRdb table keeps only in-frame clones and is missing some. The sample has about 160,000 clones, over 75% seen once. At collection, donors were nominally healthy, but unrecorded immune exposures were probable. The rearrangement joins TRBV29-1 to TRBJ1-1; TRBD1 matches at 9 bases. The TCR sequence derives from a woman aged 50 to 60 in good health and CMV-seropositive. Sequenced sample: PBMCs. CDR3 in amino acids: CSVARGQGNTEAFF. The DNA of the CDR3 is TGCAGCGTTGCTCGGGGACAGGGGAACACTGAAGCTTTCTTT. The full variable domain, rest sourced from reference TRBV29-1 and TRBJ1-1, is SAVISQKPSRDICQRGTSLTIQCQVDSQVTMMFWYRQQPGQSLTLIATANQGSEATYESGFVIDKFPISRPNLTFSTLTVSNMSPEDSSIYLCSVARGQGNTEAFFGQGTRLTVV.